This T cell receptor (beta chain) was captured in a study of blood T cell repertoires in COVID-19. Overall study context: Spain, Italy and the United States supplied samples that represented acute and convalescent COVID-19. T cells, B-cell-depleted T cells, or PBMCs supplied cDNA or gDNA.

In the authors' methods: Reference gene primers were amplified, and this amplification served to estimate nucleated cell counts. Produced via immunoSEQ multiplex PCR; TCRdb's table is partial and in-frame only. Clone size and the V and J calls come from that table; the DNA yielded D and trimming. Of some 340,000 clones listed, around 85% were seen once; the top ten hold roughly 3.7%. Germline V lookup: CDR1 GTSNPN, CDR2 SVGIG (reference sequence). Trimming pared 1 base from V and 2 bases from J, leaving 6 bases between. This CDR3 is built from 13 residues. The source is a woman between 18 and 29 years old with acute or convalescent COVID-19. Sequenced sample: peripheral blood. The chain couples TRBV30 to TRBJ1-5; D unresolved. The CDR3 here is CAWSDQGNQPQHF. The CDR3 DNA reads TGTGCCTGGAGTGATCAGGGCAATCAGCCCCAGCATTTT.